This T cell receptor beta chain was recorded in a study of CD8+CD57+ T cells in acquired aplastic anemia. Looking at the study overall: Mean yield of DNA from sorted CD4+ and CD8+ cells was approximately 3 ug. For CD4+ cells, healthy donors had an average of about 11 million reads. General study results and limits: Around 29 CD8+ CDR3 sequences were shared between patients and controls.

Germline V gene lookup returns CDR1 ENHRY and CDR2 SYGVKD. V was pared by 4 bases and J by 6 bases, with 7 bases of the junction left unmatched. The CDR3 totals 15 residues. Profiles of TCR beta VDJ and CDR3 were generated from a genomic DNA template. TCRdb re-called the reads with MiXCR, one entry per CDR3 protein. The top ten hold 1% to 1.3% of the sample, which has 200,000 to 250,000 distinct CDR3 sequences, 34% seen once. As to this clonotype: The antigen is unknown.

Sequenced: sorted CD4+, CD8+, or CD8+CD57+ T cells (not recorded which) from PBMCs. The chain joins TRBV10-3 to TRBJ2-2, with TRBD1 identical over 8 bases. The TCR comes from a human donor in good health, serving as a control. The CDR3 DNA follows: TGTGCCATCAGTGGGCAGGGGGCGCAGGCCGGGGAGCTGTTTTTT. It yields the protein CAISGQGAQAGELFF.